This T cell receptor (beta chain) was documented in a study of cytomegalovirus exposure and HLA in healthy donors. Across the whole study: Among 398 genotyped donors, approximately 80% fell in the Caucasian-associated ancestry cluster.

This PCR relied on a set of 60 Vbeta primers and 13 Jbeta primers. Data came from immunoSEQ multiplex PCR; TCRdb stores just in-frame clones and leaves some out. This sample yields over 100,000 clones, of which 65% to 80% are seen a single time; around 4.9% belongs to the top ten. This CDR3 region has 12 residues. Germline V gene sequence: CDR1 SNHLY, CDR2 FYNNEI. Sequenced input: PBMCs. The TCR was taken from a man aged 25-45 years in good health and CMV-seropositive. The chain carries TRBV2 and TRBJ2-5; D gene uncertain. With the DNA end fitting TRBJ2-7 better, the J assignment may be wrong. The CDR3 nucleotides read TGTGCCAGCAGTCTAGACCCCTACGAGCAGTACTTC. This encodes CASSLDPYEQYF.